Presented here are 21 T cell receptor beta chains from one specimen sequenced in a study of blood T cell repertoires in COVID-19. Clones were read by immunoSEQ multiplex PCR, and TCRdb kept only the in-frame ones, dropping some. The repertoire holds about 420,000 clones, 80% to 90% seen once, with 0.8% to 1% in the top ten. Sequenced material: peripheral blood. These receptors all come from a man aged 18 to 30 with COVID-19, enrolled during active disease.

This chain connects TRBV7-9 to TRBJ1-3, with TRBD1 identical over 7 bases. The CDR3 runs 14 residues. Germline CDR1 and CDR2: SEHNR and FQNEAQ (reference sequence). After removal of 6 bases from V and 0 bases from J, the junction contained 2 bases not matched to a gene. Written as DNA, the CDR3 is TGTGCCAGCAGGACAGGGTTCTCTGGAAACACCATATATTTT. This translates into CASRTGFSGNTIYF.

This clone has a single count. This chain uses TRBV7-9 with TRBJ1-2; 7 bases map to TRBD1. The ends lost 5 bases at V and 4 bases at J; junction bases unmatched: 7. The length of the CDR3 is 14 residues. Germline lookup yields CDR1 SEHNR and CDR2 FQNEAQ (reference sequence). The CDR3 nucleotides are TGTGCCAGCAGCCGGGACAGCGTTCTCTATGGCTACACCTTC. The encoded protein is CASSRDSVLYGYTF.

The J gene is TRBJ2-3, the V gene TRBV2; 7 bases align to TRBD2. Germline trimming cut 1 base from V and 1 base from J; bases unmatched to any gene: 2. The CDR3 loop spans 15 amino acids. Germline V gives CDR1 SNHLY, CDR2 FYNNEI. DNA of the CDR3: TGTGCCAGCAGTGAAGGTAGCGGGCGCACAGATACGCAGTATTTT. It codes for CASSEGSGRTDTQYF.

V and J are TRBV10-1 and TRBJ2-3; possible D gene TRBD2, 5 bases. V was shortened by 2 bases and J by 2 bases, with 14 bases between the two germline ends. Germline V gene lookup returns CDR1 WNHNN and CDR2 SYGVQD (reference sequence). The CDR3 consists of 16 residues. CDR3 amino acids: CASSEQRADLTDTQYF. The CDR3 region has the DNA TGCGCCAGCAGTGAGCAGAGAGCGGACCTCACAGATACGCAGTATTTT.

The J gene is TRBJ1-4, the V gene TRBV6-5; 10 nucleotides line up with TRBD1. V lost 6 bases, J lost 3 bases, and 4 bases stayed unmatched. This CDR3 is built from 15 residues. Germline CDR1 is MNHEY and CDR2 is SVGAGI. The CDR3 region is CASRTGGRANEKLFF. Here the CDR3 DNA reads TGTGCCAGCAGGACAGGGGGCAGGGCTAATGAAAAACTGTTTTTT.

This clone was seen a handful of times. This sequence joins TRBV29-1 and TRBJ1-6; 7 bases are shared with TRBD1. V gave up 6 bases and J gave up 8 bases; unmatched junction bases: 7. The CDR3 extends over 13 amino acids. Germline lookup yields CDR1 SQVTM and CDR2 ANQGSEA. The CDR3 region is CSVKTGEYSPLHF. The CDR3 DNA is TGCAGCGTCAAAACAGGGGAGTATTCACCCCTCCACTTT.

This rearrangement joins TRBV27 to TRBJ1-6; tentative D call: TRBD1 (6 bases). V lost 5 bases to trimming and J lost 7 bases, with 15 bases between them. Germline V gene data show CDR1 as MNHEY and CDR2 as SMNVEV (reference sequence). The CDR3 has 15 residues. The CDR3 spells CASSPAGTPNSPLHF. The CDR3 coding sequence is TGTGCCAGCAGTCCAGCTGGGACACCCAATTCACCCCTCCACTTT.

The rearrangement uses TRBV6-1 and TRBJ1-6; tentatively, D is TRBD1 (5 bases). The CDR3 length is 16 residues. CDR1 is MNHNS, CDR2 SASEGT, per germline. The ends were cut back, 4 bases at V and 0 bases at J, with 10 bases in the middle. The DNA of the CDR3 is TGTGCCAGCAGTGCCCGACAGAGCTCCTATAATTCACCCCTCCACTTT. This sequence encodes CASSARQSSYNSPLHF.

This chain joins TRBV27 and TRBJ2-7, with D possibly matching TRBD1 (5 bases). The CDR3 has 14 amino acids. Germline CDR1 MNHEY, CDR2 SMNVEV (reference sequence). The V end lost 3 bases, the J end lost 9 bases, and 18 bases lay between the germline ends. The CDR3 sequence: CASSFSPMLGAQYF. The CDR3, as DNA: TGTGCCAGCAGTTTTTCACCCATGTTAGGGGCGCAGTACTTC.

For this clone: The identical CDR3 is also encoded by other nucleotide sequences in the sample. The chain links TRBV9 to TRBJ2-1; 8 nucleotides line up with TRBD2. The germline gives CDR1 SGDLS, CDR2 YYNGEE. This CDR3 contains 17 residues. The V gene end was trimmed by 0 bases and the J gene end by 1 base; junction bases not matched to a gene: 6. The CDR3: CASSVGGLAGSYNEQFF. CDR3 DNA: TGTGCCAGCAGCGTAGGCGGCCTAGCGGGTTCCTACAATGAGCAGTTCTTC.

The table lists this clone with a count of one. The chain combines TRBV11-1 with TRBJ2-3; tentative D call: TRBD2 (6 bases). V was cut by 4 bases and J by 5 bases, with 13 bases left in between. Germline V lookup: CDR1 SGHAT, CDR2 FQDESV (reference sequence). This CDR3 has 14 amino acids. The CDR3 DNA is TGTGCCAGCAGCTCACGGGAGTTGGGAGATACGCAGTATTTT. This gives the protein CASSSRELGDTQYF.

This clone was recorded once. The chain has TRBV6-5 and TRBJ2-1; 7 bases line up with TRBD2. This CDR3 is 16 amino acids long. The trim removed 0 bases at V and 6 bases at J, leaving 8 bases unmatched. Germline CDR1 MNHEY, CDR2 SVGAGI. The DNA of the CDR3 is TGTGCCAGCAGTTACTCCTCCAGCGGGGTACGCAATGAGCAGTTCTTC. Its protein product is CASSYSSSGVRNEQFF.

This clone has a single count. The CDR3 protein is CASSDRGVGGRKQYF. The CDR3, as DNA: TGTGCCAGCAGTGACCGGGGGGTTGGCGGGAGAAAGCAGTACTTC. The chain carries TRBV6-4 and TRBJ2-7; 7 bases map to TRBD2. The junction had 12 bases not matched to a gene; V was cut back by 2 bases and J by 8 bases. The CDR3 runs to 15 residues. Germline loops: CDR1 MRHNA, CDR2 SNTAGT.

The chain recombines TRBV5-6 with TRBJ1-1; TRBD1 matches at 8 bases. This CDR3 is built from 13 residues. The germline V gene encodes CDR1 SGHDT and CDR2 YYEEEE. Germline trimming cut 3 bases from V and 4 bases from J; bases unmatched to any gene: 2. The CDR3 DNA sequence: TGTGCCAGCAGCTACGGACAGGGCACTGAAGCTTTCTTT. As protein: CASSYGQGTEAFF.

The chain has TRBV19 and TRBJ2-7; 8 nucleotides align to TRBD1. V gave up 4 bases and J gave up 3 bases; unmatched junction bases: 8. This CDR3 comprises 15 residues. Germline values: CDR1 LNHDA, CDR2 SQIVND (reference sequence). Written as DNA, the CDR3 is TGTGCCAGTAGTACGACAGGGGATGCCGGCTACGAGCAGTACTTC. As protein: CASSTTGDAGYEQYF.

The chain employs TRBV11-2 and TRBJ2-1; tentatively, D is TRBD1 (6 bases). The germline gives CDR1 SGHAT, CDR2 FQNNGV. The CDR3 has 15 amino acids. V lost 4 bases to trimming and J lost 7 bases, with 17 bases between them. CDR3 region: CASSSNQDRMNEQFF. DNA of the CDR3: TGTGCCAGCAGCTCAAATCAGGACAGAATGAATGAGCAGTTCTTC.

The chain joins TRBV16 to TRBJ1-5; 11 bases fit TRBD1. The V segment lost 2 bases and the J segment 6 bases; nucleotides outside the gene matches: 3. This CDR3 spans 15 amino acids. Germline V gives CDR1 KGHSY, CDR2 FQNENV. This CDR3 reads CASSQSGTGGQPQHF. CDR3 bases: TGTGCCAGCAGCCAAAGCGGGACAGGGGGTCAGCCCCAGCATTTT.

This clone was observed a single time. This rearrangement joins TRBV2 to TRBJ2-3; D might be TRBD2 (6 bases). Trimming removed 7 bases from V and 4 bases from J, with 12 bases in between. Germline values: CDR1 SNHLY, CDR2 FYNNEI. CDR3 length: 13 amino acids. The CDR3 sequence is CASIRTGADTQYF. In DNA, the CDR3 is TGTGCCAGCATTCGTACGGGGGCAGATACGCAGTATTTT. Drawing the rest from reference TRBV2 and TRBJ2-3, the complete variable domain is EPEVTQTPSHQVTQMGQEVILRCVPISNHLYFYWYRQILGQKVEFLVSFYNNEISEKSEIFDDQFSVERPDGSNFTLKIRSTKLEDSAMYFCASIRTGADTQYFGPGTRLTVL.

The rearrangement joins TRBV18 to TRBJ2-2, with 8 bases that match TRBD2. The CDR3 extends over 23 amino acids. Germline V gene data show CDR1 as KGHSH and CDR2 as LQKENI. Trimming removed 2 bases from V and 6 bases from J; junction bases left unmatched: 29. This CDR3 is CASSPTKLLRTEAGEGKAGELFF. CDR3 in DNA: TGTGCCAGCTCACCAACGAAACTCCTAAGGACTGAAGCGGGAGAAGGGAAAGCCGGGGAGCTGTTTTTT.

The rearrangement links TRBV27 to TRBJ2-1; 12 positions agree with TRBD2. Germline CDR1 MNHEY, CDR2 SMNVEV (reference sequence). The J segment lost 6 bases and the V segment lost 5 bases, leaving 8 bases of the junction unmatched. This CDR3 region has 16 residues. CDR3 amino acids: CASSGRLAGVSNEQFF. The CDR3 DNA sequence: TGTGCCAGCAGTGGTCGACTAGCGGGAGTGTCCAATGAGCAGTTCTTC.

Written as DNA, the CDR3 is TGTGCTAGTGGTTTGGTAAGGCAGGGCTCGGGACTAGCGGGAGCCGACGGGGAGCTGTTTTTT. Translation gives CASGLVRQGSGLAGADGELFF. This rearrangement joins TRBV12-5 to TRBJ2-2; TRBD2 matches 14 bases. V lost 0 bases and J lost 7; bases outside the gene matches: 16. This CDR3 is 21 amino acids long. The V gene's germline CDR1 is LGHNT and CDR2 FRNRAP.